This entry lists 3 T cell receptor beta chains sequenced from one sample in a study of blood T cell repertoires in COVID-19. This table comes from immunoSEQ multiplex PCR, and its TCRdb copy is limited to in-frame clones, with some not included. The table lists around 150,000 clones, approximately 75% of them singletons. The sample consisted of peripheral blood. The receptors come from a human donor in a cohort sampled during active COVID-19.

V is TRBV11-2 and J is TRBJ2-3; D is undetermined. The CDR3 loop spans 13 amino acids. Trimming took off 1 base at V and 5 bases at J, with 7 bases between the two ends. The germline CDR1 and CDR2 sequences are SGHAT and FQNNGV. The CDR3 DNA follows: TGTGCCAGCAGCTTAGCGGGTTTAGATACGCAGTATTTT. Translating gives CASSLAGLDTQYF.

The chain joins TRBV19 to TRBJ1-1; TRBD1 matches 7 bases. Trimming cost V 6 bases and J 5 bases; bases outside gene matches: 9. The CDR3 covers 14 residues. Germline CDR1 is LNHDA and CDR2 is SQIVND (reference sequence). The CDR3 DNA reads as TGTGCCAGTAGCACAACAGGGGTGGGGACTGAAGCTTTCTTT. Its protein product is CASSTTGVGTEAFF.

This rearrangement joins TRBV12-3 or TRBV12-4 to TRBJ2-1, with TRBD1 as a possible D gene (5 bases). Trimming left V 7 bases short and J 7 bases short, with 14 bases between. This CDR3 is 13 amino acids long. CDR3 amino acids: CASNPRGGNEQFF. For the CDR3, the DNA is TGTGCCAGCAACCCAAGGGGTGGGAATGAGCAGTTCTTC.